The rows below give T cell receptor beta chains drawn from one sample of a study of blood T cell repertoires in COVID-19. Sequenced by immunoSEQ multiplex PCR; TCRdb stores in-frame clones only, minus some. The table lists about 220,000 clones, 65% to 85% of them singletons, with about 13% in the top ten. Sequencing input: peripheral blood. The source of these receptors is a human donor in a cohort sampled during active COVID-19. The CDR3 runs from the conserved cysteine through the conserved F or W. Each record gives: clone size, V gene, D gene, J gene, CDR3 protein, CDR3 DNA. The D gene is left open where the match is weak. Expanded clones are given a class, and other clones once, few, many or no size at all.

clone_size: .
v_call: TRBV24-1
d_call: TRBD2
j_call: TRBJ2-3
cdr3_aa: CATSAITGGTQYF
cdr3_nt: TGTGCCACCAGTGCCATAACGGGAGGTACGCAGTATTTT

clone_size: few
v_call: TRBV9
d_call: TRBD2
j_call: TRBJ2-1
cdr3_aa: CASSVQAGGVNEQFF
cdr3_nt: TGTGCCAGCAGCGTCCAAGCGGGAGGGGTAAATGAGCAGTTCTTC

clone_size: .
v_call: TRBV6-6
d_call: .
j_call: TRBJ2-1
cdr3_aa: CASRTPPASGFF
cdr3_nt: TGTGCCAGCAGAACCCCCCCGGCCTCAGGGTTCTTC

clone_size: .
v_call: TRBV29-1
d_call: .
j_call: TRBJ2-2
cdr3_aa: CSVVEQGDTGELFF
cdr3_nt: TGCAGCGTTGTGGAGCAGGGCGACACCGGGGAGCTGTTTTTT

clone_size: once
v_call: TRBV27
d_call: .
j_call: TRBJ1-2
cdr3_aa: CASSFRTGGGYTF
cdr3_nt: TGTGCCAGCAGTTTCCGTACAGGTGGTGGCTACACCTTC

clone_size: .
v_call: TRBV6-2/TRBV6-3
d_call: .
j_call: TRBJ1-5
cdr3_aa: CASSYPEGWGNQPQHF
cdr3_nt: TGTGCCAGCAGCTATCCCGAGGGCTGGGGAAATCAGCCCCAGCATTTT

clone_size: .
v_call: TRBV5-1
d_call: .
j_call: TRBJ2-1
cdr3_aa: CASSLGGGGGNEQFF
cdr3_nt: TGCGCCAGCAGCTTGGGGGGCGGCGGAGGGAATGAGCAGTTCTTC

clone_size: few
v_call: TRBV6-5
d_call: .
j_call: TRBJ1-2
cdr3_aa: CATSTGNYGYTF
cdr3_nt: TGTGCCACCTCCACGGGGAACTATGGCTACACCTTC

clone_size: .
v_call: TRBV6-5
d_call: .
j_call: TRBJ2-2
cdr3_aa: CASSYSGHTNTGELFF
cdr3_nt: TGTGCCAGCAGTTACTCGGGACATACGAACACCGGGGAGCTGTTTTTT

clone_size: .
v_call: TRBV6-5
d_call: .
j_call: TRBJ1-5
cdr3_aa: CASRTGYSNQPQHF
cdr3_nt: TGTGCCAGCAGAACAGGTTATAGCAATCAGCCCCAGCATTTT

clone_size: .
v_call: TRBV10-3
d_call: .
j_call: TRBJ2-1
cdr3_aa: CATPPDNEQFF
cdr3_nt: TGTGCCACCCCTCCGGACAATGAGCAGTTCTTC

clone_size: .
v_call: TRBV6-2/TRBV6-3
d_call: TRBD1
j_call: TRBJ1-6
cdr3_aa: CASSLLGQGSAPLHF
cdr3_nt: TGTGCCAGCAGCCTATTAGGACAGGGATCAGCGCCCCTCCACTTT

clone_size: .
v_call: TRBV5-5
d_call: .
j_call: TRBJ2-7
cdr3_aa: CASSFAGFSLHRTYEQYF
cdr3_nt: TGTGCCAGCAGCTTTGCGGGATTTTCCCTACACCGGACCTACGAGCAGTACTTC

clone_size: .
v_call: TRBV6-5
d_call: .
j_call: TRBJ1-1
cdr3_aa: CASSVMNTEAFF
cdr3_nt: TGTGCCAGCAGCGTAATGAACACTGAAGCTTTCTTT

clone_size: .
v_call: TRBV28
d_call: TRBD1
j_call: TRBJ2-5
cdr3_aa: CASSSQTLGGVETQYF
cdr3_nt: TGTGCCAGCAGCTCACAGACTCTAGGGGGCGTGGAGACCCAGTACTTC

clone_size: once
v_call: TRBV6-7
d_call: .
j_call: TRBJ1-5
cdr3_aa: CASSTPRAARCLSNQPQHF
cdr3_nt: TGTGCCAGCAGTACCCCCAGGGCAGCTAGGTGTTTAAGCAATCAGCCCCAGCATTTT

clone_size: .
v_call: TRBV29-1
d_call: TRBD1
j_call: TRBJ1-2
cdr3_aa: CSVERTGPFYGYTF
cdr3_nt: TGCAGCGTTGAAAGGACAGGGCCTTTCTATGGCTACACCTTC

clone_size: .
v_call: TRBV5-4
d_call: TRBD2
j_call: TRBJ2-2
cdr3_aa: CASSQKRGGFTGELFF
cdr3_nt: TGTGCCAGCAGCCAAAAGCGGGGGGGCTTCACCGGGGAGCTGTTTTTT

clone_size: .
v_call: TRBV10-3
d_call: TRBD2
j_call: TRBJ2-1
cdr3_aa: CATGGLAEVRSEQFF
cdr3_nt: TGTGCCACCGGAGGACTAGCTGAGGTACGTAGTGAGCAGTTCTTC

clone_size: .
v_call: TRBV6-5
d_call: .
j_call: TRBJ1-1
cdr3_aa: CASSYLVGRGTEAFF
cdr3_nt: TGTGCCAGCAGTTACTTGGTAGGACGAGGGACTGAAGCTTTCTTT

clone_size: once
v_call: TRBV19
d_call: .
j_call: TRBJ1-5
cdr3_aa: CASSISGQLGPQHF
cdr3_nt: TGTGCCAGTAGTATCTCCGGACAGCTAGGGCCCCAGCATTTT

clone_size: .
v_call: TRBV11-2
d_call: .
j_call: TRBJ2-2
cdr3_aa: CASSLEQVKLFF
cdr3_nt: TGTGCCAGCAGTTTAGAACAGGTGAAGCTGTTTTTT